These 3 T cell receptor beta chains were all obtained from the same sample, sequenced in a study of tumour-infiltrating T cells in Burkitt lymphoma. The method was immunoSEQ multiplex PCR; TCRdb's version includes in-frame clones alone and lacks a portion of them. The repertoire holds around 48,000 clones, with 30% to 40% as singletons. Sequenced material: tumor tissue. All receptors derive from a human donor with Burkitt lymphoma.

The genes are TRBV19 and TRBJ2-4; 8 bases agree with TRBD1. J was trimmed by 1 base and V by 4 bases; bases with no gene match: 9. This CDR3 has 17 amino acids. Germline CDR1 and CDR2: LNHDA and SQIVND (reference sequence). The CDR3 sequence is CASSRTNRQGAKNIQYF. In DNA, the CDR3 is TGTGCCAGTAGTAGAACCAACCGACAGGGGGCCAAAAACATTCAGTACTTC.

CDR3 DNA sequence: TGTGCCAGCAGCTTAGGAGGTCCCTGGGGAGCTACAGATACGCAGTATTTT. It translates to CASSLGGPWGATDTQYF. The chain carries TRBV7-2 and TRBJ2-3; D possibly corresponds to TRBD2 (5 bases). This CDR3 is built from 17 residues. V was cut by 1 base and J by 3 bases, with 17 bases left in between. From germline, CDR1 is SGHTA and CDR2 FQGNSA. The entire variable domain, with the rest obtained from reference TRBV7-2 and TRBJ2-3, is as follows: GAGVSQSPSNKVTEKGKDVELRCDPISGHTALYWYRQSLGQGLEFLIYFQGNSAPDKSGLPSDRFSAERTGGSVSTLTIQRTQQEDSAVYLCASSLGGPWGATDTQYFGPGTRLTVL.

The chain recombines TRBV2 with TRBJ2-5; either TRBD1 or TRBD2 may supply D (6 bases each). The germline V gene encodes CDR1 SNHLY and CDR2 FYNNEI. V lost 2 bases, J lost 4 bases, and 14 bases lay in between. This CDR3 is 15 amino acids long. CDR3 bases: TGTGCCAGCAGTGAAAAGGGGGGCGTTGGAGAGACCCAGTACTTC. This codes for CASSEKGGVGETQYF.